The present TCR beta chain was sequenced within a study of cytomegalovirus exposure and HLA in healthy donors. Study-wide background: Some 200 million T cells yielded fewer than 120 million unique TCR beta sequences in earlier analysis. Assignment to the Caucasian-associated ancestry cluster applied to about 80% of the approximately 400 genotyped donors.

The J segment lost 5 bases and the V segment lost 7 bases, leaving 7 bases of the junction unmatched. The CDR3 is 13 residues long. Germline-derived CDR1 and CDR2 are MNHEY and SVGAGI. Use of 60 Vbeta and 13 Jbeta primers characterized the PCR. Generated by immunoSEQ multiplex PCR, the TCRdb table keeps only in-frame clones and is missing some. The sample carries about 150,000 clones, 80% recorded once. As regards this clone: Its antigen is currently unknown.

Whole-study findings and limits: The study flagged some 170 TCR beta chains as cytomegalovirus-associated.

Material: PBMCs. V usage is TRBV6-5 and J usage is TRBJ2-7, with 8 bases matching TRBD1. The clonotype originates from a man aged 25 to 40 in good health and CMV-seropositive. CDR3 region: CASKQGASNEQYF. The CDR3 DNA sequence: TGTGCCAGCAAGCAGGGGGCTAGTAACGAGCAGTACTTC.